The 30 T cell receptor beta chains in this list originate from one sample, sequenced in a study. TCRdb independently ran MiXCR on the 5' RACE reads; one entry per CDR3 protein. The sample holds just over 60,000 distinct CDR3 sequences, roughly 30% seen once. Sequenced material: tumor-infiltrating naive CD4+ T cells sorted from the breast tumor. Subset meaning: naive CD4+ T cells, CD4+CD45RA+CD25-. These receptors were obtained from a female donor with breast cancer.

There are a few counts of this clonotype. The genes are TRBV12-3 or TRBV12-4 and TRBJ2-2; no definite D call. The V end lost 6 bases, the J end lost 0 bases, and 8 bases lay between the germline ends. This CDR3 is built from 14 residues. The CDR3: CASSSNSNTGELFF. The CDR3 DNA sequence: TGTGCCAGCAGCTCCAACTCGAACACCGGGGAGCTGTTTTTT.

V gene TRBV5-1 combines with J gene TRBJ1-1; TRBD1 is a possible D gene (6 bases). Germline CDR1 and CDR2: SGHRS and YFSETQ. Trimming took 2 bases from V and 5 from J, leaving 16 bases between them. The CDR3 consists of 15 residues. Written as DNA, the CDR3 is TGCGCCAGCAGCTTAACAGGGTCCCCTAGAACTGAAGCTTTCTTT. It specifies CASSLTGSPRTEAFF.

The CDR3 loop is CASSLVGGENSPLHF. In nucleotides, the CDR3 is TGTGCCAGCAGCTTAGTAGGGGGCGAGAATTCACCCCTCCACTTT. The gene calls are TRBV7-2 and TRBJ1-6, with TRBD1 identical over 7 bases. The V segment lost 1 base and the J segment 7 bases; nucleotides outside the gene matches: 4. Per the germline V gene, CDR1 is SGHTA and CDR2 is FQGNSA. This CDR3 contains 15 residues. The complete variable domain, with remaining parts taken from reference TRBV7-2 and TRBJ1-6, reads GAGVSQSPSNKVTEKGKDVELRCDPISGHTALYWYRQSLGQGLEFLIYFQGNSAPDKSGLPSDRFSAERTGGSVSTLTIQRTQQEDSAVYLCASSLVGGENSPLHFGNGTRLTVT.

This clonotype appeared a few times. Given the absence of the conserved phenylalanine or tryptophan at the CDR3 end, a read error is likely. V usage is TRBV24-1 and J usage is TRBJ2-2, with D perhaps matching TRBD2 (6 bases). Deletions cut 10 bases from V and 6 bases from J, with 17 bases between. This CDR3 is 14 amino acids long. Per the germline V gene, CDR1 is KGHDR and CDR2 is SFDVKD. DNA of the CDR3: TGTGCCACTCGAACGGGACTTGGCCCCGGGGAGCTGTTTTCT. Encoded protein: CATRTGLGPGELFS.

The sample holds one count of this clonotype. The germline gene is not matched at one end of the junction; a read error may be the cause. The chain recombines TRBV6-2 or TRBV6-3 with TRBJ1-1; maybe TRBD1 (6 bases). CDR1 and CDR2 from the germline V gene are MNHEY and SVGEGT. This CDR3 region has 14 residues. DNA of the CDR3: TGTACCAGCAGCGCACTATTGGGGGCAACTGAAGCTTTCTTT. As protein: CTSSALLGATEAFF.

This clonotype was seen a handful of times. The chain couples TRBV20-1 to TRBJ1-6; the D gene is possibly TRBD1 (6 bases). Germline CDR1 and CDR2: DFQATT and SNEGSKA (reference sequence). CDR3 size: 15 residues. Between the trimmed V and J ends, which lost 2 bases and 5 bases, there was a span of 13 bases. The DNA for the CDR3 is TGCAGTGCTAGATACAGGGAAGAGAATAATTCACCCCTCCACTTT. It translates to CSARYREENNSPLHF.

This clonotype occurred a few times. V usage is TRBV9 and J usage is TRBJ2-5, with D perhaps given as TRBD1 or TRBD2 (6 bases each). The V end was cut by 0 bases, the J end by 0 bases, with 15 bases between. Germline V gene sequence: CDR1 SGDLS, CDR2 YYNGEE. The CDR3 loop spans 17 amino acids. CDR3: CASSVGGAQGHQETQYF. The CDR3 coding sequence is TGTGCCAGCAGCGTAGGGGGGGCGCAGGGACACCAAGAGACCCAGTACTTC.

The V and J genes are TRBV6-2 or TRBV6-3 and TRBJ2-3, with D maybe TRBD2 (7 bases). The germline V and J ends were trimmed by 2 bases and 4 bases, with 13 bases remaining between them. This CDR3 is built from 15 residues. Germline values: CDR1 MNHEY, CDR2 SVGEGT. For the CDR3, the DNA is TGTGCCAGCAGTTACGGGGGAGGGGGTGCAGATACGCAGTATTTT. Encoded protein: CASSYGGGGADTQYF.

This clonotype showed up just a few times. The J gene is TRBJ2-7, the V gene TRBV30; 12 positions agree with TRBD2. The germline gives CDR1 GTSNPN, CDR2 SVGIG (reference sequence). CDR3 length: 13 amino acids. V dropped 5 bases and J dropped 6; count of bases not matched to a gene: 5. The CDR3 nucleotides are TGTGCCTGGCGAACTAGCGGGGGGCTCGAGCAGTACTTC. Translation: CAWRTSGGLEQYF.

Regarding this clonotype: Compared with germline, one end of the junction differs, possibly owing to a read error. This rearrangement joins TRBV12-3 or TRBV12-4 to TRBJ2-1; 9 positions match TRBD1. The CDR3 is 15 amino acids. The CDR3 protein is CAGRDDRGGYNEQFF. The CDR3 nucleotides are TGTGCCGGCAGGGACGACAGGGGGGGATACAATGAGCAGTTCTTC.

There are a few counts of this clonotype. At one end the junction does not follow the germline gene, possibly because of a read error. The CDR3 DNA follows: TGTGCCACCAGCAGAGCCCTGGGGCCCCAAGAGACTCAGTACTTC. Translated: CATSRALGPQETQYF. The chain joins TRBV15 to TRBJ2-5; maybe TRBD1 (5 bases). CDR3 length: 15 residues. Germline CDR1 and CDR2: LNHNV and YYDKDF (reference sequence).

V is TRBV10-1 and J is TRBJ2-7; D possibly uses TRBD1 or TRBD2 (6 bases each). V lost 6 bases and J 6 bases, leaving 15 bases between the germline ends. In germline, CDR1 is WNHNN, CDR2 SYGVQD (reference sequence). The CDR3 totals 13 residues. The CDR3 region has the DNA TGCGCCAGCAGGGCCTCACAGGGAGGCGAGCAGTACTTC. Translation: CASRASQGGEQYF.

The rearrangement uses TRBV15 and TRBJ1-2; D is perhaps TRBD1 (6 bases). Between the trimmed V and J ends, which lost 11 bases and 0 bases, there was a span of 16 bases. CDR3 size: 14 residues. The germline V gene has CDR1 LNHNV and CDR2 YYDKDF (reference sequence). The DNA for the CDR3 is TGTGCCTCCCGGGGTGGGACATCTAACTATGGCTACACCTTC. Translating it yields CASRGGTSNYGYTF.

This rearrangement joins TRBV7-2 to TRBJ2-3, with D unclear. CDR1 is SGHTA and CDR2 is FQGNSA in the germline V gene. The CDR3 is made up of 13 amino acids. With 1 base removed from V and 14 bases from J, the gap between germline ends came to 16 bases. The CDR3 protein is CASSLEVPKPLYF. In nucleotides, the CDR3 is TGTGCCAGCAGCTTAGAGGTCCCGAAGCCTCTGTATTTT.

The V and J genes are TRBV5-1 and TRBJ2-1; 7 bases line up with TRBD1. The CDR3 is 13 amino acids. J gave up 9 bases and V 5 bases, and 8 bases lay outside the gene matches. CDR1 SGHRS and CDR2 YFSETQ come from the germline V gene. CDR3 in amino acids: CASRGTVGGEQFF. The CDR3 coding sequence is TGCGCCAGCAGAGGGACAGTTGGGGGTGAGCAGTTCTTC. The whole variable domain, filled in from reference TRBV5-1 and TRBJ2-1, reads KAGVTQTPRYLIKTRGQQVTLSCSPISGHRSVSWYQQTPGQGLQFLFEYFSETQRNKGNFPGRFSGRQFSNSRSEMNVSTLELGDSALYLCASRGTVGGEQFFGPGTRLTVL.

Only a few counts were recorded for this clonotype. The CDR3 DNA reads TGCAGTGCTAGAGCGAACACCGGGGAGCTGTTTTTT. This sequence encodes CSARANTGELFF. V and J are TRBV20-1 and TRBJ2-2, with D hard to call. Deletions cut 1 base from V and 0 bases from J, with 0 bases between. The CDR3 length is 12 residues. The germline CDR1 and CDR2 sequences are DFQATT and SNEGSKA (reference sequence).

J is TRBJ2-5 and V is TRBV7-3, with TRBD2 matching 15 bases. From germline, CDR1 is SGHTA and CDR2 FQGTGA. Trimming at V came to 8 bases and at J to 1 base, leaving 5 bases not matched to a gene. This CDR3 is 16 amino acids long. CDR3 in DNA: TGTGCCAGCGGTCCGGGACTAGCGGGAGGCCAAGAGACCCAGTACTTC. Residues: CASGPGLAGGQETQYF.

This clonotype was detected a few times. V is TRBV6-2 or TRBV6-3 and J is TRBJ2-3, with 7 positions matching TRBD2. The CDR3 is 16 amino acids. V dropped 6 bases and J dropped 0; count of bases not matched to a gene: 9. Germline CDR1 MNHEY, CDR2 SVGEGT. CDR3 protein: CASRKGAGPSTDTQYF. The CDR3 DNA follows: TGTGCCAGCAGGAAAGGAGCGGGACCTAGCACAGATACGCAGTATTTT.

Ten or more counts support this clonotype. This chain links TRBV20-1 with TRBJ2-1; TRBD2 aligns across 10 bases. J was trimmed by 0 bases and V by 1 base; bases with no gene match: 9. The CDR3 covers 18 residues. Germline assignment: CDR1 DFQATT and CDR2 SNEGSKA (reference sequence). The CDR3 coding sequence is TGCAGTGCTAGAGTGGCTAGCGGGAGCCGTAGCTCCTACAATGAGCAGTTCTTC. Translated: CSARVASGSRSSYNEQFF.

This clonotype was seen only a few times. CDR3 DNA: TGCAGTGTAAAAGTAATCCACAGGGCGCCGGAGACCCAGTACTTC. Its protein product is CSVKVIHRAPETQYF. V usage is TRBV20-1 and J usage is TRBJ2-5; a possible D gene is TRBD1 (6 bases). Trimming pared 7 bases from V and 5 bases from J, leaving 23 bases between. CDR1 is DFQATT, CDR2 SNEGSKA, per germline (reference sequence). The CDR3 spans 15 residues.

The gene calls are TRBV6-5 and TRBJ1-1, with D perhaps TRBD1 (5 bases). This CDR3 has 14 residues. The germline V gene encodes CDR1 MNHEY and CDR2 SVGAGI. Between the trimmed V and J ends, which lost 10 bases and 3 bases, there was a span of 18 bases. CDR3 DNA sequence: TGTGCCACCTCAAAACTGGGGCGGGACACTGAAGCTTTCTTT. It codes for CATSKLGRDTEAFF.

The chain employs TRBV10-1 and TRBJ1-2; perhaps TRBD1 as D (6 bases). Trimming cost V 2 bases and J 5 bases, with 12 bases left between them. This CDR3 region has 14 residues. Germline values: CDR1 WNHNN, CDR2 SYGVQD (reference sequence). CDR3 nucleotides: TGCGCCAGCAGTGAGAGGAGGGGGGGATATGGCTACACCTTC. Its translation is CASSERRGGYGYTF.

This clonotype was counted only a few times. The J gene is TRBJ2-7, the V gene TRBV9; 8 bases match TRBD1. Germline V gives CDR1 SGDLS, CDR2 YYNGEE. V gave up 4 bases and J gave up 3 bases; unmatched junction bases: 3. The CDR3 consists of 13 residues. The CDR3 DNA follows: TGTGCCAGCAGCTTTGACAGGGGCTACGAGCAGTACTTC. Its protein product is CASSFDRGYEQYF.

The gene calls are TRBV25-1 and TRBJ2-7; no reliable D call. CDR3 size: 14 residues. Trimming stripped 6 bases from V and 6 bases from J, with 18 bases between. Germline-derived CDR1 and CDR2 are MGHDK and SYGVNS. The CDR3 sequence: CASSRWDTVGEQYF. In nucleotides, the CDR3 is TGTGCCAGCAGCCGCTGGGATACTGTAGGCGAGCAGTACTTC.

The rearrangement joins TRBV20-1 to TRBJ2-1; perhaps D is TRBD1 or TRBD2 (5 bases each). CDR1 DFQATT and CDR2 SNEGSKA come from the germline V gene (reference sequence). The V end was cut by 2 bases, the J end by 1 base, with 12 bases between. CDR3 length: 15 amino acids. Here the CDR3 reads CSARRGAGSYNEQFF. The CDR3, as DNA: TGCAGTGCTAGACGTGGGGCGGGTTCCTACAATGAGCAGTTCTTC.

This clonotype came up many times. The CDR3 DNA is TGTGCCAGCAGCCAGTACGGACTAGACCAAGAGACCCAGTACTTC. It codes for CASSQYGLDQETQYF. The V and J genes are TRBV3-1 and TRBJ2-5, with 7 positions matching TRBD2. The germline V gene encodes CDR1 LGHDT and CDR2 YNNKEL (reference sequence). Germline trimming cut 3 bases from V and 0 bases from J; bases unmatched to any gene: 4. The CDR3 loop spans 15 amino acids.

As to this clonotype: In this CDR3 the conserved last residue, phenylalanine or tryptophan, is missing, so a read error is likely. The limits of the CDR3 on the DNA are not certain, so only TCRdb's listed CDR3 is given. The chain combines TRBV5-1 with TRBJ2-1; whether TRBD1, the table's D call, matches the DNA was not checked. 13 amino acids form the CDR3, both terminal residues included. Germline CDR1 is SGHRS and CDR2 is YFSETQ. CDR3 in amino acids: CASSFRDPGGSEG.

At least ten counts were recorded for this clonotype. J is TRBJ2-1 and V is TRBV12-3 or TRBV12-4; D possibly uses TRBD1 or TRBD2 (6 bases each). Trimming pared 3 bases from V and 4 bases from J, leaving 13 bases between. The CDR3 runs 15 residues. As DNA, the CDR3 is TGTGCCAGCAGTTTGAGGGGGGCCGAATACAATGAGCAGTTCTTC. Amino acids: CASSLRGAEYNEQFF.

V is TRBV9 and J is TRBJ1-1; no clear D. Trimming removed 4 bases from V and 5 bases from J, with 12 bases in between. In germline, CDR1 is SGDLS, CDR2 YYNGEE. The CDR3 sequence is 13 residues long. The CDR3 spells CASSLRPGTEAFF. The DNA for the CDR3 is TGTGCCAGCAGCTTACGTCCGGGGACTGAAGCTTTCTTT.

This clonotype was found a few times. The CDR3 DNA sequence: TGTGCCAGCAGCAGGGGGGACAGGGGTGGCTCCTATAATTCACCCCTCCACTTT. Its translation is CASSRGDRGGSYNSPLHF. This chain uses TRBV28 with TRBJ1-6; TRBD1 agrees at 10 bases. This CDR3 has 18 amino acids. Germline V gives CDR1 MDHEN, CDR2 SYDVKM. Trimming took 6 bases from V and 0 from J; bases not matched to a gene: 8.